This TCR beta chain appears in the sequencing data of a study of shared clonotypes between healthy human individuals. Some clones are missing from TCRdb's copy, which holds only in-frame ones; the method was immunoSEQ multiplex PCR. Here the sample spans 2 million to 3 million clones, 90% to 95% being singletons. The CDR3 totals 18 residues. Trimming pared 8 bases from V and 5 bases from J, leaving 30 bases between. The germline V gene encodes CDR1 SEHNR and CDR2 FQNEAQ (reference sequence). The sample taken for sequencing was naive CD4+ T cells from PBMCs. Specified subset: CD45RA+ positively selected. The chain joins TRBV7-9 to TRBJ1-1, with a weak D call TRBD1 (6 bases). The sequence came from a young man in good health. Some clones in this sample may be carry-over from other donors' samples. CDR3 DNA sequence: TGTGCCAGCCTAACAGATCTAGTTGGGGGGACAATTAGTACTGAAGCTTTCTTT. As protein: CASLTDLVGGTISTEAFF. The full variable domain, rest sourced from reference TRBV7-9 and TRBJ1-1, is DTGVSQNPRHKITKRGQNVTFRCDPISEHNRLYWYRQTLGQGPEFLTYFQNEAQLEKSRLLSDRFSAERPKGSFSTLEIQRTEQGDSAMYLCASLTDLVGGTISTEAFFGQGTRLTVV.